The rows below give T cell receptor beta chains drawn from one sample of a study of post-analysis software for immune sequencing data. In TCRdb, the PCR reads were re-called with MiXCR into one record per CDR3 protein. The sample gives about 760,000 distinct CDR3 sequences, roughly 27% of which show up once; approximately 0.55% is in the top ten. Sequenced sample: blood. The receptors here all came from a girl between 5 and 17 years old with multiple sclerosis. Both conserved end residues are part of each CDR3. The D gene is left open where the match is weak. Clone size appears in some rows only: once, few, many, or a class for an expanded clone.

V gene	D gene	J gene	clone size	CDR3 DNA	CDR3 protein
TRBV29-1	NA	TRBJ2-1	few	TGCAGCGTTGATCGTCCTAGCAGGAATGAGCAGTTCTTC	CSVDRPSRNEQFF
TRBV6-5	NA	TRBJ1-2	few	TGTGCCAGCCGCCGGGGGGGGCCCTATGGCTACACCTTC	CASRRGGPYGYTF
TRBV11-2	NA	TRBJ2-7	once	TGTGCCAGTAGCCCCTCGGGGGCCTCCAATGAGCAGTACTTC	CASSPSGASNEQYF
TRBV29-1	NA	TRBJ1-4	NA	TGCAGCGTGCGGCGGGCCTCACCCGGGGGACTGTTTTTT	CSVRRASPGGLFF
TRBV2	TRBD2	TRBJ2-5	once	TGTGCCAGCAGTGAAGCTACAAGCGCGGGAGTTCTTCTTCAGTACTTC	CASSEATSAGVLLQYF
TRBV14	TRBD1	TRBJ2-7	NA	TGTGCCAGCAGCCTAGGGGACAGGGTATCGGACGAGCAGTACTTC	CASSLGDRVSDEQYF
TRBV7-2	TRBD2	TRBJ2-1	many	TGTGCCAGCAGCCCATGGGGTGCGGGAGGGGCCTACAATGAGCAGTTCTTC	CASSPWGAGGAYNEQFF
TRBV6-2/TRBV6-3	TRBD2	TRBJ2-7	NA	TGTGCCAGCAGTCCCTTCGGCGGGAGAGGCCACGAGCAGTACTTC	CASSPFGGRGHEQYF
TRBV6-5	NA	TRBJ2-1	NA	TGTGCCAGCAGTTACTCTGACACCTCGCTCTCCTACAATGAGCAGTTCTTC	CASSYSDTSLSYNEQFF
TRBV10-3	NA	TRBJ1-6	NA	TGTGCCATCAGATCCTTGGGTTCACCCCTCCACTTT	CAIRSLGSPLHF
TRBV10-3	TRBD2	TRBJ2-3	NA	TGTGCCATCAGTGGTAAGCGGGGGAGCACAGATACGCAGTATTTT	CAISGKRGSTDTQYF
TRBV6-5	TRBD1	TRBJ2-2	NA	TGTGCCAGCAGGACAGGGGCGGCGAACACCGGGGAGCTGTTTTTT	CASRTGAANTGELFF
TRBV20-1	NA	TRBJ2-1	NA	TGCAGTGCTAAAAGGGGGGTCTCCTACAATGAGCAGTTCTTC	CSAKRGVSYNEQFF
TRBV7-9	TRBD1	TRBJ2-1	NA	TGTGCCAGCAGCTTAGCGGACAGGGGAACTTACAATGAGCAGTTCTTC	CASSLADRGTYNEQFF
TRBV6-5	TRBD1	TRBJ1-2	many	TGTGCCAGCAGTTCCCCAAGGGGACAGGGGAACTATGGCTACACCTTC	CASSSPRGQGNYGYTF
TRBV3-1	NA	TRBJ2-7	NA	TGTGCCAGCAGCCAAGATCTTGGGCGCAACGAGCAGTACTTC	CASSQDLGRNEQYF
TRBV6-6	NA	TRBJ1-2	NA	TGTGCCAGCAGTTACTCTACAGGATCCTATGGCTGCACCTTC	CASSYSTGSYGCTF
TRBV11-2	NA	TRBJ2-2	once	TGTGCCAGCAGCGAGGGTGGGACCGGGGAGCTGTTTTTT	CASSEGGTGELFF
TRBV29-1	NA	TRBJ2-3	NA	TGCAGCGTCGCCGAGGGGTTAGTCACAGATACGCAGTATTTT	CSVAEGLVTDTQYF
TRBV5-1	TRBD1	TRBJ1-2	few	TGCGCCAGCAGCGCCGGGACAGGAGATAACTATGGCTACACCTTC	CASSAGTGDNYGYTF
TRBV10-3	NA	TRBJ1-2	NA	TGTGCCGTCAGTGAGAGATCGGGAGGGGAGGACACCTTC	CAVSERSGGEDTF
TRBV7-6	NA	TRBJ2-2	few	TGTGCCAGCAGCTTAGCAGCTGCGAACACCGGGGAGCTGTTTTTT	CASSLAAANTGELFF
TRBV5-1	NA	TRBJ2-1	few	TGCGCCAGCAACAAGGGGCAGGGGTTCAATGAGCAGTTCTTC	CASNKGQGFNEQFF
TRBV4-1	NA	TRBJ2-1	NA	TGCGCCAGCAATACCCAGGGTACGGGGTACAATGAGCAGTTCTTC	CASNTQGTGYNEQFF
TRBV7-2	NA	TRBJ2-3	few	TGTGCCAGCAGCCGAGGACAAGTCGCAGATACGCAGTATTTT	CASSRGQVADTQYF
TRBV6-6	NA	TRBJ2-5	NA	TGTGCCAGCAGTTACTCACGGGTAGAGACCCAGTACTTC	CASSYSRVETQYF
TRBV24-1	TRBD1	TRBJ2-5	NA	TGTGCCACCAGTGATTTGCCAGGCAGGGGGCGAAAGACCCAGTACTTC	CATSDLPGRGRKTQYF
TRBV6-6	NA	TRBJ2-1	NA	TGTGCCAGCAGTTACTCGACAGGTCGGGTCTGGACCTACAATGAGCAGTTCTTC	CASSYSTGRVWTYNEQFF
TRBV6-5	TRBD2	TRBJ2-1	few	TGTGCCAGCAATCCGGGACTAGCGGCAGTCGGGGAGCAGTTCTTC	CASNPGLAAVGEQFF
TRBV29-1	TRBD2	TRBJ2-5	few	TGCAGCGTTGGCGGGGGAACGGAGGAGACCCAGTACTTC	CSVGGGTEETQYF
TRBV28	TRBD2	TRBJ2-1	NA	TGTGCCAGCAGTTACAGACTAGCGGGAAATGACGAGCAGTTCTTC	CASSYRLAGNDEQFF
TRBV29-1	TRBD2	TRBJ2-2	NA	TGCAGCGTTACCGGGGGGGCAGGGGACGCCGGGGAGCTGTTTTTT	CSVTGGAGDAGELFF
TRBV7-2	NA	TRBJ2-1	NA	TGTGCCAGCAGCTTCCGGGGAGTTGGGAATGAGCAGTTCTTC	CASSFRGVGNEQFF
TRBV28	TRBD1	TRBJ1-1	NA	TGTGCCAGCAGCTTACAGGGGTGGAGCACTGAAGCTTTCTTT	CASSLQGWSTEAFF
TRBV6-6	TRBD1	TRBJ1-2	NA	TGTGCCAGCAGGCATGGACAGGGAAGCTATGGCTACACCTTC	CASRHGQGSYGYTF
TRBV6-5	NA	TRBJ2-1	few	TGTGCCAGCAGTTACTCTCCTAGCCGTTTGTACAATGAGCAGTTCTTC	CASSYSPSRLYNEQFF
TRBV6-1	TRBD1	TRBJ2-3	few	TGTGCCAGCAGCTCAAGCCCCACAGGGGATCGCACAGATACGCAGTATTTT	CASSSSPTGDRTDTQYF
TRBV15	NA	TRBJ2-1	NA	TGTGCCACCAGCGGGGAGGGACAGGACAACTCCTACAATGAGCAGTTCTTC	CATSGEGQDNSYNEQFF
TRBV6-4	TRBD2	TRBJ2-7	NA	TGTGCCAGCAGACTAGCGGGAGGGCACGAGCAGTACTTC	CASRLAGGHEQYF
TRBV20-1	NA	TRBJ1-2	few	TGCAGTGCTACCCAAAGGGACTACACCTTC	CSATQRDYTF
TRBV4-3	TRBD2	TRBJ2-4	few	TGCGCCAGCAGCCCCTTCGGTACTAGCGGTACGGAGCAGTACTTC	CASSPFGTSGTEQYF
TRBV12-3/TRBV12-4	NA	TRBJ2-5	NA	TGTGCCAGCAGCCTATCCCCCGGGGAGACCCAGTACTTC	CASSLSPGETQYF
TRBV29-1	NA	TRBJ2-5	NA	TGCAGCCTCGGGACCCAAGAGACCCAGTACTTC	CSLGTQETQYF
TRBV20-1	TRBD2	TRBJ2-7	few	TGCAGTGCTAGAGACCAGACTAGCGGGATTCGGGAGACCCGGTACTTC	CSARDQTSGIRETRYF
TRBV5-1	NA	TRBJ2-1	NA	TGCGCCAGCAGCGTCAAGGGTCCCGGGGGCGGACTGCAGTTCTTC	CASSVKGPGGGLQFF
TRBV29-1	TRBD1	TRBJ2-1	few	TGCAGCGTTGAAGAATCGGGGACAGGGAAGGAGCAGTTCTTC	CSVEESGTGKEQFF
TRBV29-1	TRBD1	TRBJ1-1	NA	TGCAGCGTTATGACAGGGGGTAACACTGAAGCTTTCTTT	CSVMTGGNTEAFF
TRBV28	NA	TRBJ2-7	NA	TGTGCCAGCAGCGCGCCCGGAGGGTACGAGCAGTACTTC	CASSAPGGYEQYF
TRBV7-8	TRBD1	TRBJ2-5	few	TGTGCCAGCACGACCTGGGACAGGCAACAAGAGACCCAGTACTTC	CASTTWDRQQETQYF
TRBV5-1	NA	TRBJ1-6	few	TGCGCCAGCAGCTTGGACAGTTCCTCTTCACCCCTCCACTTT	CASSLDSSSSPLHF
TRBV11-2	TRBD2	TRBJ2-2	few	TGTGCCAGCAGCTTTAAAGGACTAGCGGCCACCGGGGAGCTGTTTTTT	CASSFKGLAATGELFF
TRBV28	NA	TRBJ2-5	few	TGTGCCAGCAGTGGGTACAGAGAGACCCAGTACTTC	CASSGYRETQYF
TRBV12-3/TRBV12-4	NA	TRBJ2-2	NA	TGTGCCAGCAGCCTCAGGGAACACACCGGGGAGCTGTTTTTT	CASSLREHTGELFF
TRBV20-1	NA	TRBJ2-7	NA	TGCAGTGCTAGAGACCCTATCCGGGACCCCGAGCAGTACTTC	CSARDPIRDPEQYF
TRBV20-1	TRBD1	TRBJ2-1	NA	TGCAGTGGGGCAGGGGGCGGCAATGAGCAGTTCTTC	CSGAGGGNEQFF
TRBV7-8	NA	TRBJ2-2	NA	TGTGCCAGCAGCACCACGACCGTGAACACCGGGGAGCTGTTTTTT	CASSTTTVNTGELFF
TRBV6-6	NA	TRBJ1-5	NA	TGTGCCAGCAGTTACAGGGACCCCGCAGGCAATCAGCCCCAGCATTTT	CASSYRDPAGNQPQHF
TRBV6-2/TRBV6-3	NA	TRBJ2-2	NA	TGTGCCAGCAGTTACTCGTTGGGGCCCGGGGAGCTGTTTTTT	CASSYSLGPGELFF
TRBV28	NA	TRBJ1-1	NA	TGTGCCAGCAGAGTGGGGGCCGGGACTGAAGCTTTCTTT	CASRVGAGTEAFF
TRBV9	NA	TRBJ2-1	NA	TGTGCCAGCAGCGTCAAGGCCGGGAGCTCGGGCAATGAGCAGTTCTTC	CASSVKAGSSGNEQFF